This TCR beta chain was captured by sequencing in a study of cytomegalovirus exposure and HLA in healthy donors. The PCR made use of 60 Vbeta and 13 Jbeta primers. TCRdb keeps only in-frame clones here, not all; method: immunoSEQ multiplex PCR. In the table there are approximately 100,000 clones, 70% to 80% of which are singletons. Findings of the study overall: Testing in vitro showed a few CMV-associated chains specific for CMV antigens. Researchers reported from a later analysis that most CMV-associated TCR beta chains appeared HLA-restricted. Presence/absence analysis assumed near-uniform sequencing depth across donors.

With regard to this clone: The antigen is undetermined.

With V trimmed by 3 bases and J by 6 bases, 2 bases remained unmatched. The CDR3 runs to 13 residues. The V gene's germline CDR1 is ENHRY and CDR2 SYGVKD. The rearrangement uses TRBV10-3 and TRBJ1-5; 7 nucleotides match TRBD1. This receptor was obtained from a female donor in good health and CMV-seropositive. Material for sequencing was PBMCs. The CDR3 DNA is TGTGCCATCAGTGACAGGGGGAGTCAGCCCCAGCATTTT. It is translated as CAISDRGSQPQHF.